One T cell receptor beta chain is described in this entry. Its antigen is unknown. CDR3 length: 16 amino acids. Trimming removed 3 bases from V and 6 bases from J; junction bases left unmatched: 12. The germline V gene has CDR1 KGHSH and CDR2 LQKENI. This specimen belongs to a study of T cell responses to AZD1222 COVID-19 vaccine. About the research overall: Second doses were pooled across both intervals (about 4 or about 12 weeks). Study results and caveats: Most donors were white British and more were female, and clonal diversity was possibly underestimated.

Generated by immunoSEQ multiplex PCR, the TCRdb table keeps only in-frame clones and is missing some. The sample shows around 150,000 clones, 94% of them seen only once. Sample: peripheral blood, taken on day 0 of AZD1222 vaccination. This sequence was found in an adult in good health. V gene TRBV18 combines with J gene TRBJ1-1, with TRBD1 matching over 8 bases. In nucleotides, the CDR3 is TGTGCCAGCTCACCTCCTTTCGGACAGGGTGGCCCTGAAGCTTTCTTT. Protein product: CASSPPFGQGGPEAFF. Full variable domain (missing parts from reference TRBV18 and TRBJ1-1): NAGVMQNPRHLVRRRGQEARLRCSPMKGHSHVYWYRQLPEEGLKFMVYLQKENIIDESGMPKERFSAEFPKEGPSILRIQQVVRGDSAAYFCASSPPFGQGGPEAFFGQGTRLTVV.